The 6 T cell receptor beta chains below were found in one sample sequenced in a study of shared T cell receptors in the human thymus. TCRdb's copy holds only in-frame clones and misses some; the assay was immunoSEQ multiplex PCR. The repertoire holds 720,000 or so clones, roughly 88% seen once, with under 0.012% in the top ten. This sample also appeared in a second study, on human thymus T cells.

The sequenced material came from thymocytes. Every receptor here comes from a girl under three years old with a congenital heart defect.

The CDR3 loop is CASSSGLAVELTHNEQFF. The CDR3 DNA follows: TGTGCCAGCAGCTCCGGACTAGCGGTTGAATTGACCCACAATGAGCAGTTCTTC. This chain uses TRBV7-4 with TRBJ2-1; 10 nucleotides agree with TRBD2. The germline gives CDR1 SGHVT, CDR2 SQSDAQ. Trimming cost V 4 bases and J 5 bases; bases outside gene matches: 14. The CDR3 has 18 residues.

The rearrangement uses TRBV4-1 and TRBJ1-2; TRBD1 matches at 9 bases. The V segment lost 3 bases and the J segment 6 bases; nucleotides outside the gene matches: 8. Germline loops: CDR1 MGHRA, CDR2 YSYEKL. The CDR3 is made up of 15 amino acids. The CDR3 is CASSHGQGNYNGYTF. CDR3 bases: TGCGCCAGCAGCCACGGACAGGGGAATTATAATGGCTACACCTTC.

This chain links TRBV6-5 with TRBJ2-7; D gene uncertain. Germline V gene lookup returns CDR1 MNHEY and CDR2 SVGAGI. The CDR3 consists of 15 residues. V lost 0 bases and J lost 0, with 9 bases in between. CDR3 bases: TGTGCCAGCAGTTACTCTGGCGGAAACTCCTACGAGCAGTACTTC. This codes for CASSYSGGNSYEQYF.

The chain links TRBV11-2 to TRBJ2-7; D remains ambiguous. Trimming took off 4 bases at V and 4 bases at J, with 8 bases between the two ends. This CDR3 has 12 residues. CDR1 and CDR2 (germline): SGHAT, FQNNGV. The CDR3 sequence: CASSSYWYEQYF. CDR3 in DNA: TGTGCCAGCAGCTCCTACTGGTACGAGCAGTACTTC.

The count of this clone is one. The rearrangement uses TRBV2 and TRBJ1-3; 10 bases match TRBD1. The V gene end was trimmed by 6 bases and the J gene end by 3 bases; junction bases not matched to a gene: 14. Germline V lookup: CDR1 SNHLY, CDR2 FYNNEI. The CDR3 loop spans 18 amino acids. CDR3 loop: CASSALARDRGNGNTIYF. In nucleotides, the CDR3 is TGTGCCAGCAGCGCCTTGGCCCGGGACAGGGGAAATGGAAACACCATATATTTT.

The CDR3 protein is CASSLSATGWRPQYF. The CDR3 DNA follows: TGTGCCAGCAGCTTGAGCGCGACAGGGTGGCGGCCCCAGTACTTC. The chain joins TRBV5-4 to TRBJ2-5; the match to TRBD1 covers 7 bases. The V gene's germline CDR1 is SGHNT and CDR2 YYREEE (reference sequence). Trimming removed 1 base from V and 9 bases from J; junction bases left unmatched: 12. This CDR3 region has 15 residues.